The source of this T cell receptor beta chain is a study of blood T cells in healthy people across ages. Overall study findings and caveats: Underestimates were what the diversity estimates from one million T cells were considered to be.

Samples each yielded at least 6 micrograms of total RNA. The CDR3 covers 11 residues. Germline CDR1 is SGHRS and CDR2 is YFSETQ. V shed 0 bases and J shed 11 bases, with 9 bases lying between them. Sample-barcoded 5' priming and a J-beta primer mix drove a second PCR of about 7 to 12 cycles. The template-switch adaptor, which had 12 random nucleotides, put a tag on each cDNA molecule. Via MiXCR, TCRdb re-called the 5' RACE reads, giving one row per CDR3 protein. This sample yields around 780,000 distinct CDR3 sequences, of which about 56% are seen a single time; around 24% belongs to the top ten. This clonotype was seen ten or more times. Its matching antigen is unknown.

The clonotype was recovered from a man aged 40-49 years in good health. This sequence joins TRBV5-1 and TRBJ2-7; D is ambiguous. The specimen sequenced was blood. The chain's CDR3 is CASSLAPTEYF. CDR3 sequence (DNA): TGCGCCAGCAGCTTGGCGCCAACTGAGTACTTC.